One and the same sample provided the 9 T cell receptor beta chains below, sequenced in a study of blood T cell repertoires in COVID-19. This table comes from immunoSEQ multiplex PCR, and its TCRdb copy is limited to in-frame clones, with some not included. In the table there are hundreds of thousands of clones, nearly 90% of which are singletons. Input material: PBMCs or T cells enriched from blood (not recorded which). These receptors all come from a young woman with acute COVID-19.

V is TRBV2 and J is TRBJ2-2, with D perhaps matching TRBD1 (5 bases). Germline CDR1 is SNHLY and CDR2 is FYNNEI. The CDR3 runs 13 residues. Trimming took off 5 bases at V and 6 bases at J, with 10 bases between the two ends. CDR3 in amino acids: CASSLGVPGELFF. As DNA, the CDR3 is TGTGCCAGCAGTCTAGGGGTACCCGGGGAGCTGTTTTTT.

The chain joins TRBV6-5 to TRBJ1-6; possible D gene TRBD1, 6 bases. From germline, CDR1 is MNHEY and CDR2 SVGAGI. V gave up 5 bases and J gave up 17 bases, with 19 bases separating them. This CDR3 is built from 13 residues. The DNA of the CDR3 is TGTGCCAGCAGTCCACACTCCTGGCAGGGGATCCACTTT. It is translated as CASSPHSWQGIHF.

The rearrangement joins TRBV28 to TRBJ1-5; TRBD1 agrees at 10 bases. The V gene's germline CDR1 is MDHEN and CDR2 SYDVKM. With V trimmed by 6 bases and J by 5 bases, 7 bases remained unmatched. The length of the CDR3 is 15 residues. For the CDR3, the DNA is TGTGCCAGCAGGGTACTGGGACAGGGGCATCAGCCCCAGCATTTT. Encoded protein: CASRVLGQGHQPQHF.

The chain couples TRBV18 to TRBJ2-1; D not resolved. Trimming stripped 3 bases from V and 7 bases from J, with 13 bases between. The CDR3 extends over 14 amino acids. Germline V gene lookup returns CDR1 KGHSH and CDR2 LQKENI. The CDR3 here is CASSPLSLLNEQFF. CDR3 nucleotides: TGTGCCAGCTCACCGTTATCACTCTTGAATGAGCAGTTCTTC. Full variable domain (remainder filled in from reference TRBV18 and TRBJ2-1): NAGVMQNPRHLVRRRGQEARLRCSPMKGHSHVYWYRQLPEEGLKFMVYLQKENIIDESGMPKERFSAEFPKEGPSILRIQQVVRGDSAAYFCASSPLSLLNEQFFGPGTRLTVL.

The chain recombines TRBV14 with TRBJ2-1, with 12 bases identical to TRBD2. Looked up from germline, CDR1 is SGHDN and CDR2 is FVKESK. Trimming took 10 bases from V and 15 from J; bases not matched to a gene: 16. The CDR3 has 14 residues. CDR3 sequence (DNA): TGTGCCACCGGAGCCTGGGCTAGCGGGAGGGGCCTGTTCTTC. Protein: CATGAWASGRGLFF.

The chain recombines TRBV29-1 with TRBJ2-1; tentative D call: TRBD1 (6 bases). V lost 4 bases to trimming and J lost 4 bases, with 11 bases between them. The CDR3 contains 13 residues. Germline V gives CDR1 SQVTM, CDR2 ANQGSEA. CDR3 nucleotide sequence: TGCAGCGTTGGGACAGAGAGTTACAATGAGCAGTTCTTC. Translated: CSVGTESYNEQFF.

The chain is built from TRBV7-2 and TRBJ2-5, with 9 bases fitting TRBD2. Germline V lookup: CDR1 SGHTA, CDR2 FQGNSA. The CDR3 extends over 17 amino acids. J lost 2 bases, V lost 2 bases, and 9 bases had no gene match. This CDR3 reads CASSLLAGIKKQETQYF. The CDR3 nucleotides are TGTGCCAGCAGCTTACTAGCGGGAATTAAAAAGCAAGAGACCCAGTACTTC.

The chain employs TRBV19 and TRBJ1-2, with D tentatively TRBD1 (5 bases). Trimming removed 5 bases at V and 1 base at J, with 20 bases between. CDR3 size: 17 residues. In germline, CDR1 is LNHDA, CDR2 SQIVND (reference sequence). CDR3: CASSQQVLSKVNYGYTF. For the CDR3, the DNA is TGTGCCAGTAGTCAACAGGTCCTTTCAAAAGTTAACTATGGCTACACCTTC.

This clone has only a few counts. The chain has TRBV4-3 and TRBJ2-3; TRBD1 matches at 8 bases. Germline CDR1 and CDR2: LGHNA and YSLEER. V shed 1 base, J shed 4 bases, and the junction held 4 bases outside the gene matches. The CDR3 spans 15 residues. The CDR3 DNA reads as TGCGCCAGCAGCCAAGCTCGCAGGGGGCCAGATACGCAGTATTTT. Residues: CASSQARRGPDTQYF.